Here is one T cell receptor beta chain with its context. Antigen unknown. This record belongs to a study of yellow fever vaccine responses in identical twins. Study-level findings and limits: Vaccine-induced T cell responses in twins were reportedly observed to appear partly convergent, partly personalized.

CDR3 size: 13 residues. CDR1 and CDR2 from the germline V gene are SQVTM and ANQGSEA. V was clipped by 7 bases and J by 3 bases, with 14 bases between them. TCRdb itself ran the RT-PCR reads through MiXCR, one entry per CDR3 protein. The sample has 2,500 to 3,000 distinct CDR3 sequences; about nine tenths are singletons. The chain has TRBV29-1 and TRBJ2-3, with D perhaps TRBD2 (6 bases). The source material was T cells from blood (PBMCs), unsorted or a sorted subset (not recorded which), sampled before or after yellow fever vaccination (not recorded which). This clonotype originated in a female donor who received the yellow fever vaccine. The CDR3 sequence: CSASPGGTDTQYF. CDR3 nucleotides: TGCAGCGCCTCACCAGGAGGGACAGATACGCAGTATTTT.